The clone carrying this T cell receptor beta chain was detected a few times. As yet, its antigen is unknown. Produced via immunoSEQ multiplex PCR; TCRdb's table is partial and in-frame only. In the table there are more than 250,000 clones, 87% of which are singletons. Specified treatment: roughly 19 received Ad26.COV2.S at low or high dose, single or two shots; about 5 received placebo; per-sample allocation not given. The samples date from day 63 after the first vaccine or placebo injection. An 18-55-year-old adult in Boston served as donor. Looked up from germline, CDR1 is MNHNY and CDR2 is SVGAGI (reference sequence). V lost 7 bases, J lost 1 base, and 14 bases lay in between. This CDR3 is built from 14 residues. This specimen belongs to a study of Ad26.COV2.S vaccination and SARS-CoV-2 variants. Overall study context: Intramuscular Ad26.COV2.S doses were given once or twice, 56 days apart. Whole-study findings and limits: Placebo recipients had lower spike-specific TCR breadth than vaccine recipients. Non-spike TCR breadth did not differ much between vaccine and placebo recipients.

This chain joins TRBV6-6 and TRBJ2-7, with a weak D call TRBD2 (6 bases). Material: peripheral blood, obtained in a trial of Ad26.COV2.S vaccine versus placebo. The receptor's source is a person aged 18-65 years who received the Ad26.COV2.S COVID-19 vaccine or a placebo. The CDR3 DNA is TGTGCCAGCACCCCCGGGACTGCATCCTACGAGCAGTACTTC. It encodes CASTPGTASYEQYF.